The T cell receptor beta chain described here comes from a study of human T cells and chemical hapten exposure. Notes on the study in general: The number of TCRs over 1 in 1000 frequency stayed unchanged after DPC.

Per germline, CDR1 DFQATT and CDR2 SNEGSKA (reference sequence). V was shortened by 1 base and J by 0 bases, with 8 bases between the two germline ends. The CDR3 loop spans 14 amino acids. In the original workflow: Samples ranged from roughly 23,224 to 690,600 TCRs, with a median of approximately 100,000. TCRdb reanalysed the RACE reads using MiXCR and keeps one entry per CDR3 protein. The V and J calls and clone size come from TCRdb's table, not from the authors' own analysis. This table holds about 120,000 distinct CDR3 sequences, approximately 13% found once. As for time point: pre-sensitization, week 0. Treatment specified: therapeutic diphenylcyclopropenone sensitization with weekly scalp DPC. The study enrolled 18 to 70-year-old alopecia patients suitable for DPC. In this sample, this clonotype turned up a few times. Its antigen is as yet unknown.

The clonotype comes from a young woman with alopecia areata. Some clones in this sample may be carry-over from other donors' samples. The input for sequencing was whole blood, taken in connection with sensitization to the hapten diphenylcyclopropenone (DPC). V is TRBV20-1 and J is TRBJ2-3; D remains ambiguous. The CDR3 DNA reads TGCAGTGCTAGAGCGAGGAGAAGCACAGATACGCAGTATTTT. Amino acid sequence: CSARARRSTDTQYF.